These T cell receptor beta chains were read from a single sample in a study of metastatic and nonmetastatic thyroid tumors. MiXCR reprocessed the PCR reads for TCRdb. The data show around 89,000 clones, approximately 15% seen once. The sequencing sample was made of blood. These receptors were obtained from a female donor with papillary thyroid cancer or a benign thyroid nodule (not recorded which). Some clones in this sample may be carry-over from other donors' samples. The CDR3 runs from the conserved cysteine through the conserved F or W. The D gene is left open where the match is weak. Part of the rows lack a size; the others show once, few, many or a class for expanded clones.

V	D	J	size	CDR3	DNA
TRBV5-1	TRBD1	TRBJ2-5	many	CASSPGQGDQETQYF	TGCGCCAGCAGCCCGGGACAGGGAGACCAAGAGACCCAGTACTTC
TRBV6-5	-	TRBJ1-1	few	CASSYIWGRLNTEAFF	TGTGCCAGCAGTTATATATGGGGGCGGTTAAACACTGAAGCTTTCTTT
TRBV6-1	-	TRBJ1-1	many	CASSEVKEWHTEAFF	TGTGCCAGCAGTGAAGTTAAAGAATGGCACACTGAAGCTTTCTTT
TRBV5-6	-	TRBJ1-6	few	CTSSWLGVDSPLHF	TGTACCAGCAGCTGGCTAGGGGTGGATTCACCCCTCCACTTT
TRBV5-1	TRBD2	TRBJ2-3	many	CASSHILAGGTDTQYF	TGCGCCAGCAGCCACATCCTAGCGGGGGGCACAGATACGCAGTATTTT
TRBV5-1	TRBD2	TRBJ2-3	many	CASSSDPSGATDTQYF	TGCGCCAGCAGCTCCGACCCTAGCGGGGCCACAGATACGCAGTATTTT
TRBV18	TRBD1	TRBJ2-1	-	CASSLGQGKGNEQFF	TGTGCCAGCTCACTAGGACAGGGTAAGGGCAATGAGCAGTTCTTC
TRBV25-1	TRBD1	TRBJ2-3	many	CATNQPGQGSTDTQYF	TGTGCCACCAATCAACCGGGACAGGGGAGCACAGATACGCAGTATTTT
TRBV29-1	TRBD1	TRBJ2-1	few	CSARDPWGTGDFSEFF	TGCAGCGCTCGGGACCCTTGGGGGACAGGGGATTTTAGTGAGTTCTTC
TRBV6-2/TRBV6-3	-	TRBJ2-1	many	CASSLVSGWSSYNEQFF	TGTGCCAGCAGTTTAGTAAGCGGTTGGAGCTCCTACAATGAGCAGTTCTTC
TRBV3-1	-	TRBJ1-2	many	CASSHFTVANYGYTF	TGTGCCAGCAGCCACTTTACAGTGGCTAACTATGGCTACACCTTC
TRBV19	TRBD1	TRBJ1-1	many	CASTVDRDVSEAFF	TGTGCCAGTACCGTCGACAGGGATGTGTCTGAAGCTTTCTTT
TRBV4-1	-	TRBJ1-2	many	CASSQVGKEGYTF	TGCGCCAGCAGCCAAGTCGGGAAGGAAGGCTACACCTTC
TRBV4-2	-	TRBJ1-2	many	CASSQDPGARGYTF	TGTGCCAGCAGCCAAGATCCGGGGGCGCGGGGCTACACCTTC
TRBV5-4	TRBD2	TRBJ2-3	many	CASSLPGTSGGGSDTQYF	TGTGCCAGCAGCTTGCCGGGGACTAGCGGGGGTGGGAGCGATACGCAGTATTTT
TRBV6-1	TRBD1	TRBJ1-5	many	CASSSRDRGLQPQHF	TGTGCCAGCAGTAGCCGGGACAGGGGGCTTCAGCCCCAGCATTTT
TRBV5-1	-	TRBJ1-1	many	CASSLALDSNTEAFF	TGCGCCAGCAGCTTGGCCCTAGACAGCAACACTGAAGCTTTCTTT
TRBV5-1	-	TRBJ2-7	many	CASSLGGSGDEQYF	TGCGCCAGCAGCTTGGGGGGGTCGGGGGACGAGCAGTACTTC
TRBV4-1	TRBD2	TRBJ2-7	many	CASSQDPPGLTVPEQYF	TGCGCCAGCAGCCAAGATCCCCCGGGACTAACGGTCCCAGAGCAGTACTTC
TRBV6-5	TRBD2	TRBJ2-7	few	CASIYSGLAGLYEQYF	TGTGCCAGCATTTACTCGGGACTAGCGGGGCTCTACGAGCAGTACTTC
TRBV15	TRBD1	TRBJ2-4	many	CATSPSGTAVNIQYF	TGTGCCACCAGCCCCTCCGGGACAGCGGTAAACATTCAGTACTTC
TRBV4-1	-	TRBJ1-3	many	CASSQKFSGNTIYF	TGCGCCAGCAGCCAAAAATTTTCTGGAAACACCATATATTTT
TRBV19	TRBD2	TRBJ2-6	many	CASSISSGGAGGANVLTF	TGTGCCAGTAGTATAAGTAGCGGGGGGGCCGGTGGGGCCAACGTCCTGACTTTC
TRBV6-2/TRBV6-3	TRBD1	TRBJ1-2	-	CASRPGQANYFYTF	TGTGCCAGCAGACCGGGACAGGCTAACTATTTCTACACCTTC
TRBV5-1	TRBD2	TRBJ2-1	many	CASNGGGAYNEQFF	TGCGCCAGCAACGGCGGGGGGGCGTACAATGAGCAGTTCTTC
TRBV12-3/TRBV12-4	-	TRBJ1-6	many	CASSNTGSGNSPLHF	TGTGCCAGCAGTAACACAGGGTCAGGTAATTCACCCCTCCACTTT
TRBV6-1	-	TRBJ1-2	many	CASSELKGQGGYTF	TGTGCCAGCAGTGAACTTAAGGGGCAGGGGGGCTACACCTTC
TRBV5-4	TRBD2	TRBJ2-7	few	CASSSPGGPSYEQYF	TGTGCCAGCAGCTCCCCGGGGGGGCCGTCCTACGAGCAGTACTTC
TRBV5-6	-	TRBJ2-5	few	CASSFTLETQYF	TGTGCCAGCAGCTTCACGCTAGAGACCCAGTACTTC
TRBV28	TRBD1	TRBJ1-5	many	CASSSGTGGVTSGNQPQHF	TGTGCCAGCAGTTCCGGGACAGGGGGCGTAACGAGTGGCAATCAGCCCCAGCATTTT
TRBV27	TRBD1	TRBJ2-7	many	CASSDRVEQYF	TGTGCCAGCAGTGACAGGGTCGAGCAGTACTTC
TRBV7-3	TRBD1	TRBJ2-2	many	CASSLGGQGNTGELFF	TGTGCCAGCAGCTTAGGGGGACAGGGGAACACCGGGGAGCTGTTTTTT
TRBV7-9	-	TRBJ1-2	-	CASSFSDQGLSYTF	TGTGCCAGCAGCTTTAGCGATCAAGGGCTGAGTTACACCTTT
TRBV19	-	TRBJ2-7	many	CASSRSSGTASSYEQYF	TGTGCCAGTAGCCGCTCCAGCGGGACAGCCTCAAGCTACGAGCAGTACTTC
TRBV24-1	TRBD1	TRBJ2-7	many	CATSEWTGAGYEQYF	TGTGCCACCAGTGAATGGACAGGGGCGGGCTACGAGCAGTACTTC
TRBV6-2/TRBV6-3	-	TRBJ2-3	many	CASSSPTRTDTQYF	TGTGCCAGCAGTTCCCCCACACGCACAGATACGCAGTATTTT
TRBV13	TRBD1	TRBJ1-5	many	CASILRGPSLRYSNQPQHF	TGTGCCAGCATCTTGAGGGGGCCCTCCCTCCGCTATAGCAATCAGCCCCAGCATTTT